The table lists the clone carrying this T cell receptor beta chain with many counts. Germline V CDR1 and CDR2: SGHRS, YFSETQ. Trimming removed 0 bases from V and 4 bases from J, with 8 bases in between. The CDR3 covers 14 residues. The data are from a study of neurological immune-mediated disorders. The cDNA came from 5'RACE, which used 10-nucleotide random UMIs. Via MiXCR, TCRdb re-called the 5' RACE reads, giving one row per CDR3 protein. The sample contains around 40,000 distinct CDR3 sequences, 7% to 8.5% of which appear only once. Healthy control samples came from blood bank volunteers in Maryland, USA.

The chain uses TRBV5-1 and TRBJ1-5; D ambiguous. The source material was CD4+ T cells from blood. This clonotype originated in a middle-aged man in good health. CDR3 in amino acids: CASSLGQENQPQHF. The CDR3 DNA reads TGCGCCAGCAGCTTGGGACAAGAAAATCAGCCCCAGCATTTT.